The present T cell receptor (beta chain) was sequenced within a study of shared clonotypes between healthy human individuals. The CDR3 sequence is 17 residues long. Trimming cost V 5 bases and J 1 base, with 21 bases left between them. Germline V CDR1 and CDR2: MNHEY, SMNVEV (reference sequence). Naive CD8 cells, CD45RO-negative and positively selected for CCR7, excluded terminally differentiated effector memory CD45RA+ cells. Study donors comprised healthy, HIV-negative adults devoid of recent acute infection or vaccination. There were only Caucasian adults among the donors, and all lived in Nashville, Tennessee. Study results and limitations: Represented diversity, genetic and exposure-history alike, was limited by few donors. Researchers found naive subsets generally carried larger estimated richness than memory subsets.

TCRdb's copy holds only in-frame clones and misses some; the assay was immunoSEQ multiplex PCR. The sample lists about 800,000 clones, 96% occurring once. A word on this clone: The antigen is unknown.

The clonotype comes from a man younger than 45 in good health. This chain joins TRBV27 and TRBJ2-7, with D perhaps TRBD2 (5 bases). The sample was naive CD8+ T cells sorted from blood. CDR3 nucleotide sequence: TGTGCCAGCAGTCCCTTTGGGGTAGCGCCAGTTTCCTACGAGCAGTACTTC. Protein sequence: CASSPFGVAPVSYEQYF.